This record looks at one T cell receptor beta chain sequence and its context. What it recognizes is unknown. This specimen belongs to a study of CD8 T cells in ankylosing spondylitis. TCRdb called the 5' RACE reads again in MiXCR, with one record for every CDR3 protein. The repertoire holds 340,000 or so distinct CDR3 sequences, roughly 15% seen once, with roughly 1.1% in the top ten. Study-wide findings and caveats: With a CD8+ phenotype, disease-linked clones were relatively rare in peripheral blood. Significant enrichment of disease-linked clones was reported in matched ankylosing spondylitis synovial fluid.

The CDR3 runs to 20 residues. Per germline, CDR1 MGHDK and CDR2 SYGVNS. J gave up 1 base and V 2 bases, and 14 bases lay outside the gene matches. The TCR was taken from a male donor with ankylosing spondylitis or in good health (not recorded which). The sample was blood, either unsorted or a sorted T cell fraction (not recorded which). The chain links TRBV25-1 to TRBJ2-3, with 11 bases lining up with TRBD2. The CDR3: CASSEVRSSGRMMGTDTQYF. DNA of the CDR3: TGTGCCAGCAGTGAAGTCAGGTCTAGCGGGAGGATGATGGGCACAGATACGCAGTATTTT.